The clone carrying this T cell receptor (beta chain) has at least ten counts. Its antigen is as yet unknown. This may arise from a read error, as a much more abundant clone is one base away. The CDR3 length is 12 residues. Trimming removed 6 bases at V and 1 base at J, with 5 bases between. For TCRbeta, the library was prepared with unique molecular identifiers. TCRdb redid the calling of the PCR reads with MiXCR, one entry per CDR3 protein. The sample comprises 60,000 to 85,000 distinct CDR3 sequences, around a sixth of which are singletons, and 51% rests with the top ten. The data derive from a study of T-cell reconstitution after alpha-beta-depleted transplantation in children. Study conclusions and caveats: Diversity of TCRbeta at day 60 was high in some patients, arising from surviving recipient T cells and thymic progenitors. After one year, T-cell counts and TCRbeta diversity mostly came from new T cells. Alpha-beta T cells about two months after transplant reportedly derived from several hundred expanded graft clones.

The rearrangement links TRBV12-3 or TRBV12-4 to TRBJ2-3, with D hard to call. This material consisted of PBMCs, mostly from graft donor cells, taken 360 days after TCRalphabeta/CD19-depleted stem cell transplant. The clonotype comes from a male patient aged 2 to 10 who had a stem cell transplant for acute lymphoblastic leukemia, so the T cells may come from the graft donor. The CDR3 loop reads CASSPRTDTQYF. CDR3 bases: TGTGCCAGCAGCCCTCGCACAGATACGCAGTATTTT.